This T cell receptor (beta chain) derives from a study of blood T cells in healthy people across ages. Using a J-beta primer mix together with a sample-barcoded 5' primer, a second PCR was run for about 7 to 12 cycles. Tags on each cDNA molecule came from a template-switch adaptor with 12 random nucleotides. TCRdb independently ran MiXCR on the 5' RACE reads; one entry per CDR3 protein. The data contain nearly 1 million distinct CDR3 sequences, roughly 50% of them singletons. This CDR3 comprises 14 residues. Those donating, healthy Caucasian individuals from Russia, were aged roughly 6 to 90. Overall study findings and caveats: Among long-lived donors, naive CD4+ cells were more numerous and diversity higher than in aged donors. Among T cells, TCR beta diversity per million cells dropped roughly linearly as age rose.

Points on this clonotype: The target antigen is unknown.

The sequence derives from a woman in her sixties in good health. This chain connects TRBV21-1 to TRBJ2-7; the table's D call, TRBD1, has no DNA check behind it. TRBV21-1 is a listed pseudogene. Sequencing was done on a sample of blood. The CDR3 bases are TGTGCCAGTTTACCGGGACAGGGCGCCTACGAGCAGTACTTC. It is translated as CASLPGQGAYEQYF.